The 2 T cell receptor beta chains given below trace back to one sample, sequenced in a study of blood T cells in healthy people across ages. Through a sample-barcoded 5' primer and a J-beta primer mix, a second PCR was run for roughly 6 to 11 cycles. A single record per CDR3 protein comes from TCRdb applying MiXCR to the 5' RACE reads. The sample shows approximately 2,000,000 distinct CDR3 sequences, around 42% of them seen only once. The specimen sequenced was blood. These receptors were collected from a human donor in good health.

This clonotype was picked up a small number of times. V usage is TRBV12-3 or TRBV12-4 and J usage is TRBJ1-1, with 7 nucleotides matching TRBD1. V was clipped by 6 bases and J by 6 bases; unmatched bases: 10. The length of the CDR3 is 14 residues. CDR3 protein: CASRRQGGSAEAFF. DNA of the CDR3: TGTGCCAGCAGGAGACAGGGTGGGAGCGCTGAAGCTTTCTTT.

V is TRBV29-1 and J is TRBJ1-2; the match to TRBD1 covers 7 bases. CDR1 and CDR2 (germline): SQVTM, ANQGSEA. V was pared by 6 bases and J by 6 bases, with 4 bases of the junction left unmatched. This CDR3 contains 11 residues. In DNA, the CDR3 is TGCAGCGTGGAGGGGGCGCATGGCTACACCTTC. This gives the protein CSVEGAHGYTF.